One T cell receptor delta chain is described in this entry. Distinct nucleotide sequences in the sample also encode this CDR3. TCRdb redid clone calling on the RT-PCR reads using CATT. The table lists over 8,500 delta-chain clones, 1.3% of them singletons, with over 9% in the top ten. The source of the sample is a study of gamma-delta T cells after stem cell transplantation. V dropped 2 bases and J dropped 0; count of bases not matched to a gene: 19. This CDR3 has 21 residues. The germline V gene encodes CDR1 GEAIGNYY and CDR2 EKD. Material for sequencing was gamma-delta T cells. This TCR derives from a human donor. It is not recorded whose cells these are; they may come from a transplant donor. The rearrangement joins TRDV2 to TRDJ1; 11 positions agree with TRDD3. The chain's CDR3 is CACDNVRLGDRAGYHTDKLIF. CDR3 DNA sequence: TGTGCCTGTGACAACGTCCGACTGGGGGATAGAGCGGGGTATCACACCGATAAACTCATCTTT.